This T cell receptor beta chain was obtained from a study of OX40 agonist ivuxolimab in advanced cancers. Across the whole study: Prior therapy, whether anti-PD-1, anti-PD-L1 or anti-CTLA-4, was allowed, and roughly 41% had some.

TCRdb's table, derived via immunoSEQ multiplex PCR, lists solely in-frame clones and lacks some. The sample yields about 19,000 clones, more than 80% seen once. Trimming left V 4 bases short and J 2 bases short, with 5 bases between. Germline CDR1 and CDR2: SGHRS and YFSETQ. This CDR3 comprises 12 residues. The TCR was taken from an adult with an advanced solid tumor such as melanoma, head and neck, liver or kidney cancer. The gene calls are TRBV5-1 and TRBJ2-3; no reliable D call. Here the sequenced sample was CD4+ or CD8+ T cells sorted from blood, taken in a trial of the OX40 agonist ivuxolimab. The CDR3 sequence: CASSPNTDTQYF. The CDR3, as DNA: TGCGCCAGCAGCCCAAACACAGATACGCAGTATTTT.